These T cell receptor beta chains were read from a single sample in a study of identical twins. MiXCR, run by TCRdb on the 5' RACE reads, gives a single entry per CDR3 protein. Of 1,800,000 or so distinct CDR3 sequences listed, 32% were seen once; the top ten hold roughly 0.3%. The specimen sequenced was cord blood. The receptors originated from a newborn girl in good health. Each CDR3 is given with its conserved first and last residue. A D gene is named only where the DNA matches it firmly. Not every row has a clone size; where given, it reads once, few, many or a size class.

V: TRBV28
J: TRBJ2-7
D: TRBD2
length: 15
size: few
DNA: TGTGCCAGCAGTTTCGCGGGAGGGCGGTCCTACGAGCAGTACTTC
CDR3: CASSFAGGRSYEQYF

V: TRBV20-1
J: TRBJ2-7
D: -
length: 13
size: -
DNA: TGCAGTGCTATCTTGGGGTCCCTTTACGAGCAGTACTTC
CDR3: CSAILGSLYEQYF

V: TRBV5-6
J: TRBJ2-7
D: -
length: 16
size: -
DNA: TGTGCCAGCAGCTCCGAAGGAGGGCGCGGGTTCTCCGAGCAGTACTTC
CDR3: CASSSEGGRGFSEQYF

V: TRBV6-6
J: TRBJ2-1
D: -
length: 14
size: few
DNA: TGTGCCAGCAGTTACTCCCGCAGCAACAATGAGCAGTTCTTC
CDR3: CASSYSRSNNEQFF

V: TRBV24-1
J: TRBJ1-5
D: -
length: 12
size: few
DNA: TGTGCCACCAGTGATGACAATCAGCCCCAGCATTTT
CDR3: CATSDDNQPQHF

V: TRBV27
J: TRBJ2-7
D: -
length: 14
size: -
DNA: TGTGCCAGCAGTGTAGGGGGGGGATCCTGCGAGCAGTACTTC
CDR3: CASSVGGGSCEQYF

V: TRBV20-1
J: TRBJ2-1
D: -
length: 15
size: -
DNA: TGCAGTGCTAGAGATATGGGGAGTTCTTACAATGAGCAGTTCTTC
CDR3: CSARDMGSSYNEQFF

V: TRBV19
J: TRBJ2-2
D: -
length: 13
size: -
DNA: TGTGCCAGTAGTATACAGGGGACCGGGGAGCTGTTTTTT
CDR3: CASSIQGTGELFF

V: TRBV6-5
J: TRBJ2-4
D: -
length: 14
size: few
DNA: TGTGCCAGCAGCATGACGGAGACTTCACAGGAGCAGTACTTC
CDR3: CASSMTETSQEQYF

V: TRBV20-1
J: TRBJ2-1
D: TRBD2
length: 16
size: few
DNA: TGCAGTGCTTCCCCCATGGGGGCTAGCGGGAACAATGAGCAGTTCTTC
CDR3: CSASPMGASGNNEQFF

V: TRBV20-1
J: TRBJ1-1
D: TRBD1
length: 16
size: few
DNA: TGCAGTGCTAGAGATTCCGGCAGGGGGCGAGTCACTGAAGCTTTCTTT
CDR3: CSARDSGRGRVTEAFF

V: TRBV5-1
J: TRBJ2-7
D: -
length: 14
size: few
DNA: TGCGCCAGCAGCTTGGCCAGCGCAGCCTACGAGCAGTACTTC
CDR3: CASSLASAAYEQYF

V: TRBV7-2
J: TRBJ2-1
D: TRBD2
length: 16
size: -
DNA: TGTGCCAGCAGAGCTCTAGGGACTAGCGGTTTCAATGAGCAGTTCTTC
CDR3: CASRALGTSGFNEQFF

V: TRBV6-1
J: TRBJ2-3
D: -
length: 14
size: -
DNA: TGTGCCAGCAGTGAAGATCAGGGGACAGATACGCAGTATTTT
CDR3: CASSEDQGTDTQYF

V: TRBV7-6
J: TRBJ2-5
D: -
length: 17
size: few
DNA: TGTGCCAGCAGCTTAGATTATGCACTAGGGCCGTCAGAGACCCAGTACTTC
CDR3: CASSLDYALGPSETQYF

V: TRBV6-2/TRBV6-3
J: TRBJ2-1
D: TRBD2
length: 17
size: -
DNA: TGTGCCAGCAGTTACCGAGTTCTAGCGGGAGCCGACAATGAGCAGTTCTTC
CDR3: CASSYRVLAGADNEQFF

V: TRBV21-1
J: TRBJ1-5
D: -
length: 16
size: -
DNA: TGTGCCAGCAGCAAGGGTAAGGGTATCGGCAATCAGCCCCAGCATTTT
CDR3: CASSKGKGIGNQPQHF

V: TRBV6-2/TRBV6-3
J: TRBJ2-1
D: TRBD1
length: 16
size: many
DNA: TGTGCCAGCAGTCACTCCGGGACAGGGCATTACAATGAGCAGTTCTTC
CDR3: CASSHSGTGHYNEQFF

V: TRBV27
J: TRBJ2-3
D: -
length: 14
size: once
DNA: TGTGCCAGCAGTTTATGGGGCCCCACAGATACGCAGTATTTT
CDR3: CASSLWGPTDTQYF

V: TRBV20-1
J: TRBJ2-2
D: -
length: 14
size: -
DNA: TGCAGTGCTAGAATGCGGGAGAACACCGGGGAGCTGTTTTTT
CDR3: CSARMRENTGELFF

V: TRBV6-1
J: TRBJ2-5
D: -
length: 14
size: -
DNA: TGTGCCAGCAGTGAAGAAAAGGTACAAGAGACCCAGTACTTC
CDR3: CASSEEKVQETQYF

V: TRBV24-1
J: TRBJ2-7
D: TRBD2
length: 17
size: -
DNA: TGTGCCACCAGTGATCCTCAACCGGGACTAGGGAACAATGAGCAGTACTTC
CDR3: CATSDPQPGLGNNEQYF

V: TRBV4-2
J: TRBJ1-2
D: TRBD1
length: 14
size: many
DNA: TGTGCCAGCAGCCAAGATGGACAGGGGTATGGCTACACCTTC
CDR3: CASSQDGQGYGYTF

V: TRBV28
J: TRBJ2-7
D: TRBD2
length: 15
size: -
DNA: TGTGCCAGCAGCACTAGCGGGAGTGTACCCTACGAGCAGTACTTC
CDR3: CASSTSGSVPYEQYF

V: TRBV6-5
J: TRBJ2-1
D: -
length: 14
size: few
DNA: TGTGCCAGCAGTGGGACGCCCCTCTACAATGAGCAGTTCTTC
CDR3: CASSGTPLYNEQFF

V: TRBV7-9
J: TRBJ2-5
D: -
length: 14
size: -
DNA: TGTGCCAGCAGCTTAGCGCTTATGGGTGGTGAGCAGTACTTC
CDR3: CASSLALMGGEQYF

V: TRBV16
J: TRBJ1-2
D: TRBD1
length: 15
size: few
DNA: TGTGCCAGCAGCCAATTGGGCGGGACAGATTATGGCTACACCTTC
CDR3: CASSQLGGTDYGYTF

V: TRBV6-1
J: TRBJ1-6
D: TRBD1
length: 17
size: -
DNA: TGTGCCAGCAGTGAAGCGTCGGGGACAGCCAATAATTCACCCCTCCACTTT
CDR3: CASSEASGTANNSPLHF

V: TRBV24-1
J: TRBJ1-6
D: TRBD1
length: 21
size: -
DNA: TGTGCCACCAGTGATTTGCATACGGGACAGACCCAATGGTCCTATAATTCGCCCCTCCACTTT
CDR3: CATSDLHTGQTQWSYNSPLHF

V: TRBV28
J: TRBJ2-3
D: -
length: 16
size: -
DNA: TGTGCCAGCAGTCCTAGCGCGGCGGCGGGCACAGATACGCAGTATTTT
CDR3: CASSPSAAAGTDTQYF

V: TRBV9
J: TRBJ1-3
D: -
length: 15
size: -
DNA: TGTGCCAGCAGCGCCAACAGAGACTCTGGAAACACCATATATTTT
CDR3: CASSANRDSGNTIYF

V: TRBV24-1
J: TRBJ2-1
D: -
length: 17
size: -
DNA: TGTGCCACCAGTGAAGGAGGCGGCGGGACAGCCTACAATGAGCAGTTCTTC
CDR3: CATSEGGGGTAYNEQFF

V: TRBV20-1
J: TRBJ2-3
D: TRBD2
length: 14
size: -
DNA: TGCAGTGCTAGACGGGAGGGTACGGCAGATACGCAGTATTTT
CDR3: CSARREGTADTQYF

V: TRBV12-3/TRBV12-4
J: TRBJ1-5
D: -
length: 13
size: few
DNA: TGTGCCAGCAGTTGGGAGGATGATCAGCCCCAGCATTTT
CDR3: CASSWEDDQPQHF

V: TRBV20-1
J: TRBJ2-7
D: TRBD2
length: 13
size: -
DNA: TGCAGTGCTTTAGCGGGAGGGCGCAATGAGCAGTACTTC
CDR3: CSALAGGRNEQYF

V: TRBV5-1
J: TRBJ2-1
D: -
length: 14
size: -
DNA: TGCGCCAGCAGCCCAATAGCGAATATCGATGAGCAGTTCTTC
CDR3: CASSPIANIDEQFF

V: TRBV10-3
J: TRBJ2-6
D: -
length: 16
size: many
DNA: TGTGCCATCAGTGGACAGGTGCCCTCTGGGGCCAACGTCCTGACTTTC
CDR3: CAISGQVPSGANVLTF

V: TRBV20-1
J: TRBJ2-5
D: TRBD1
length: 13
size: few
DNA: TGCAGTGCTAGAGACGACAGGGGAGAGACCCAGTACTTC
CDR3: CSARDDRGETQYF

V: TRBV10-1
J: TRBJ2-1
D: -
length: 13
size: -
DNA: TGCGCCAGCAGCGTCTCAAGGTACAATGAGCAGTTCTTC
CDR3: CASSVSRYNEQFF

V: TRBV5-1
J: TRBJ2-7
D: TRBD2
length: 17
size: few
DNA: TGCGCCAGCAGCTTGGTGGTAGCGGGACTAAACGGCGACGAGCAGTACTTC
CDR3: CASSLVVAGLNGDEQYF

V: TRBV28
J: TRBJ1-6
D: -
length: 15
size: few
DNA: TGTGCCAGCAGTTTAATATTAGGACTCAATTCACCCCTCCACTTT
CDR3: CASSLILGLNSPLHF

V: TRBV20-1
J: TRBJ2-3
D: -
length: 14
size: many
DNA: TGCAGTGCTAGAGATGGTGCACACACAGATACGCAGTATTTT
CDR3: CSARDGAHTDTQYF

V: TRBV19
J: TRBJ1-1
D: -
length: 16
size: -
DNA: TGTGCCAGTAGTATACCGGCACTAGGAAGGAACACTGAAGCTTTCTTT
CDR3: CASSIPALGRNTEAFF

V: TRBV7-2
J: TRBJ1-6
D: TRBD1
length: 16
size: -
DNA: TGTGCCAGCAGCTGGGGGACAGAGGCCTATAATTCACCCCTCCACTTT
CDR3: CASSWGTEAYNSPLHF

V: TRBV28
J: TRBJ1-1
D: -
length: 12
size: -
DNA: TGTGCCAGCATCCAGGGTGGTAATGAAGCTTTCTTT
CDR3: CASIQGGNEAFF

V: TRBV4-1
J: TRBJ1-5
D: -
length: 15
size: -
DNA: TGCGCCAGCAGCCAAGTCATGGGGCTCGGTCAGCCCCAGCATTTT
CDR3: CASSQVMGLGQPQHF

V: TRBV4-2
J: TRBJ2-7
D: TRBD2
length: 16
size: few
DNA: TGTGCCAGCAGCCAAGAAATACTAGCGGGGAACTACGAGCAGTACTTC
CDR3: CASSQEILAGNYEQYF

V: TRBV6-5
J: TRBJ1-2
D: -
length: 15
size: -
DNA: TGTGCCAGCAGTTACTCGCGCACAGGGAACTATGGCTACACCTTC
CDR3: CASSYSRTGNYGYTF

V: TRBV6-4
J: TRBJ1-1
D: -
length: 12
size: few
DNA: TGTGCCAATGTCGACCGGGACACTGAAGCTTTCTTT
CDR3: CANVDRDTEAFF

V: TRBV12-5
J: TRBJ2-5
D: -
length: 15
size: -
DNA: TGTGCTAGTGACTCCGGCTCGCTGCGTCAAGAGACCCAGTACTTC
CDR3: CASDSGSLRQETQYF

V: TRBV20-1
J: TRBJ2-5
D: -
length: 12
size: few
DNA: TGCAGTGCTGGGACACCGAGGGGGACCCAGTACTTC
CDR3: CSAGTPRGTQYF

V: TRBV12-3/TRBV12-4
J: TRBJ2-3
D: -
length: 16
size: -
DNA: TGTGCCAGCAGCTTGGTGCGGGGCTATAGCACAGATACGCAGTATTTT
CDR3: CASSLVRGYSTDTQYF

V: TRBV7-2
J: TRBJ2-7
D: -
length: 13
size: many
DNA: TGTGCCAGCAGCTTAGGTCCCATTTACGAGCAGTACTTC
CDR3: CASSLGPIYEQYF